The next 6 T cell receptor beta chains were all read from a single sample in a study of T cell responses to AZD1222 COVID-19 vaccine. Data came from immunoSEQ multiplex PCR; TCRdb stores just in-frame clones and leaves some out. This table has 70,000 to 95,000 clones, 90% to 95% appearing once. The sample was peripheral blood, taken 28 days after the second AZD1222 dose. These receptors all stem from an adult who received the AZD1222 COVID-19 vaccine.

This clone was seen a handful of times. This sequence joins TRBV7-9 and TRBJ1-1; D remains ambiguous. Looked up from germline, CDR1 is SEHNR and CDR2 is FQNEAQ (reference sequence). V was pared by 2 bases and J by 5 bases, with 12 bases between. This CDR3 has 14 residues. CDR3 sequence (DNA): TGTGCCAGCAGCTTACTTCGGGGTGGGACTGAAGCTTTCTTT. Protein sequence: CASSLLRGGTEAFF.

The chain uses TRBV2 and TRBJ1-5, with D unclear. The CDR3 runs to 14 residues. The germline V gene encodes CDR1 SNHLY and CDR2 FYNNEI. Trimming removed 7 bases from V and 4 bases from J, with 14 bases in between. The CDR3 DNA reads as TGTGCCAGCACCCGCAGCCCCAGGAATCAGCCCCAGCATTTT. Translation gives CASTRSPRNQPQHF.

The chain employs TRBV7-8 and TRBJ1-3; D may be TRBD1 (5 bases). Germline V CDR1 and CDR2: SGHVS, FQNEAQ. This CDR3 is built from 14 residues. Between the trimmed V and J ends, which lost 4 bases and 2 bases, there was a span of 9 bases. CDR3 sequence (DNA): TGTGCCAGCAGCTCTGACAGTGCTGGAAACACCATATATTTT. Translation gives CASSSDSAGNTIYF.

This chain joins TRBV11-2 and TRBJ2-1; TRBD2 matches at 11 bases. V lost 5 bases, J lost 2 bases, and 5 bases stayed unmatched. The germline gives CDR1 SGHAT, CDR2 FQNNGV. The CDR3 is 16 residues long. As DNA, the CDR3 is TGTGCCAGCAGCGGACTGACTAGCGGGGCCTACAATGAGCAGTTCTTC. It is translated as CASSGLTSGAYNEQFF. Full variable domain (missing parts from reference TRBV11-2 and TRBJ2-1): EAGVAQSPRYKIIEKRQSVAFWCNPISGHATLYWYQQILGQGPKLLIQFQNNGVVDDSQLPKDRFSAERLKGVDSTLKIQPAKLEDSAVYLCASSGLTSGAYNEQFFGPGTRLTVL.

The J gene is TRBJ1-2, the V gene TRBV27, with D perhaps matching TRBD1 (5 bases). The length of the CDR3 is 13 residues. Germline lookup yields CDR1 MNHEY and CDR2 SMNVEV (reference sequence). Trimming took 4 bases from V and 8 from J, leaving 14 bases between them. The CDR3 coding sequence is TGTGCCAGCAGTTGGGGATGGCGGGGGGGCTACACCTTC. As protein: CASSWGWRGGYTF.

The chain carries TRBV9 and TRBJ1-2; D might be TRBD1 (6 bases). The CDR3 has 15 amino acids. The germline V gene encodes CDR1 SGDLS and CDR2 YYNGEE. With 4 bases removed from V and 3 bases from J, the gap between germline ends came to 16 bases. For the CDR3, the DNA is TGTGCCAGCAGCCCCCACCTGTCAGGGGACTATGGCTACACCTTC. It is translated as CASSPHLSGDYGYTF. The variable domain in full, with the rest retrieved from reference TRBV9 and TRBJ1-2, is DSGVTQTPKHLITATGQRVTLRCSPRSGDLSVYWYQQSLDQGLQFLIQYYNGEERAKGNILERFSAQQFPDLHSELNLSSLELGDSALYFCASSPHLSGDYGYTFGSGTRLTVV.